Following are 4 T cell receptor beta chains from one sample sequenced in a study of CD8 T cells in Susac syndrome. A quantity of roughly 0.5 to 1 ug RNA underwent reverse transcription using random hexamers. TCRdb independently ran MiXCR on the immunoSEQ multiplex PCR reads; one entry per CDR3 protein. The sample records around 170,000 distinct CDR3 sequences, about 90% being singletons. Input material: CD4+ T cells from PBMCs. All receptors derive from a human donor in good health.

The V and J genes are TRBV20-1 and TRBJ2-7; TRBD1 might be the D (6 bases). The germline V gene has CDR1 DFQATT and CDR2 SNEGSKA (reference sequence). Trimming cost V 5 bases and J 4 bases, with 18 bases left between them. The CDR3 runs to 14 residues. CDR3 sequence (DNA): TGCAGTGCTCCTAACAGTCAGGGGAGTTACGAGCAGTACTTC. It encodes CSAPNSQGSYEQYF.

V and J are TRBV7-2 and TRBJ1-5; a possible D gene is TRBD1 (5 bases). Germline values: CDR1 SGHTA, CDR2 FQGNSA. The CDR3 is 17 amino acids. Trimming cost V 0 bases and J 3 bases, with 15 bases left between them. The CDR3 is CASSLAPGTVDNQPQHF. Here the CDR3 DNA reads TGTGCCAGCAGCTTAGCGCCAGGGACTGTAGACAATCAGCCCCAGCATTTT.

The V call is TRBV29-1, the J call TRBJ2-7; D is possibly TRBD1 (5 bases). Trimming pared 4 bases from V and 4 bases from J, leaving 14 bases between. Germline assignment: CDR1 SQVTM and CDR2 ANQGSEA. CDR3 size: 13 residues. The CDR3 DNA is TGCAGCGTTGGGTCTGGGGCCGGTTACGAGCAGTACTTC. This codes for CSVGSGAGYEQYF.

This rearrangement joins TRBV29-1 to TRBJ1-1, with TRBD1 matching 7 bases. The CDR3 totals 12 residues. The germline gives CDR1 SQVTM, CDR2 ANQGSEA. V shed 2 bases, J shed 12 bases, and the junction held 9 bases outside the gene matches. In nucleotides, the CDR3 is TGCAGCGTTGAATACAGGGGTTTTCCTACTTTCTTT. Translation: CSVEYRGFPTFF.